The present entry profiles one T cell receptor beta chain with its context. The clone's antigen remains unknown. No base quality information exists; no much larger clone differs at one position. The time point label on this specimen signifies: baseline before first vaccination. Samples from vaccinated people were obtained from the UK trials COV001 and COV002, which included a single-blind randomized controlled phase 2/3 trial of AZD1222 (ChAdOx1 nCoV-19) in healthy adults. For TCRbeta chain sequencing, PBMC samples from trial participants were taken at day 0 and at day 28 after the second dose. The CDR3 regions of human TCRbeta chains were subjected to immunosequencing. The study's own analysis went as follows. Repertoire TCRs were checked for matches against a reference library of SARS-CoV-2-specific TCRs that had been generated using the MIRA antigen-specificity platform. Breadth was defined as the fraction of unique TCRs that were SARS-CoV-2-associated, and depth was defined as the fraction of total T cells that were SARS-CoV-2-associated. Each spike-specific TCR was assigned to its reactive spike region and to a CD4 or CD8 class using the MIRA data. Log10-transformed breadth and depth values were compared by one-way ANOVA with Sidak's multiple comparisons tests. Drawn from immuneACCESS, this table holds only the in-frame rearrangements with V and J called that TCRdb kept. Clones are partly lost; checked studies trace under half to an unresolved V gene and leave the rest unexplained. V, J and clone size are those of that table, while D and trimming were read from the DNA. The sample table holds tens of thousands of clones, of which approximately 89% were seen once. About 15% of the sample lies in the top ten.

The data stem from a study of T cell responses to AZD1222 COVID-19 vaccine (dated by TCRdb to 2020 to 2023). In the study overall: AZD1222 recipients given second doses at about 4 weeks or at about 12 weeks were pooled, since spike-specific TCR depth and breadth were not found to differ between the two schedules. TCR sequencing was performed for 230 to 250 trial participants, of whom around 200 were given two doses of AZD1222 and 26 were given two doses of MenACWY control vaccine. Trial participants were enrolled by age into subgroups of 18-55, 56-69 and 70-plus years, and about 150, 27 and 61 TCR-sequenced participants, respectively, were included in these subgroups. Study-level results and caveats: Because no samples from the day 14 peak response were available, repertoires could be characterized only after the peak T cell response. Conclusions about previously exposed vaccinees were limited because only a handful of AZD1222 recipients were SARS-CoV-2 seropositive at baseline. Epitopes outside the regions mutated in the B.1.351 and B.1.1.7 variants were reportedly recognized by nearly half of the unique spike-specific TCRs. The whole spike protein was spanned by vaccine-associated CD4 TCRs, and dominant responses were seen in regions 160-218 and 743-854. In the small 56-69-year group, the increase in depth fell short of significance, most likely because of low power. Participants were mostly white British and included more females than males, and it was suggested by the authors that clonal diversity may have been underestimated. After two AZD1222 doses, both the breadth and the depth of spike-specific TCRs were significantly higher than at day 0 and than in MenACWY recipients.

Spanning cysteine to phenylalanine, the CDR3 consists of 14 amino acids. The sequence is cut down to CDR3 DNA, 42 bases in frame from base 1. V gives up 2 bases and J gives up 3 bases, and the segment between their germline ends measures 11 bases. CDR1 is given as KGHSY and CDR2 as FQNENV, both from the germline V gene. The input for sequencing was peripheral blood, taken on day 0 of AZD1222 vaccination. The sequence derives from an adult in good health. This sequence uses TRBV16 and TRBJ2-7; the D gene is unclear. The nucleotide sequence reads TGTGCCAGCAGCCAAAACCCGGTACGCTACGAGCAGTACTTC. This codes for CASSQNPVRYEQYF.